The 14 T cell receptor beta chains presented below share a single source sample, sequenced in a study of vaccination effects on CD4 cells after COVID-19 (dated by TCRdb to the early 2020s). In the ViraFEST assay, PBMC were stimulated with viral peptide pools, and antigen-specific CD4+ T cell clonotypes were then identified by expansion using TCR sequencing. After about 10 days of culture, CD4+ T cells were isolated with the EasySep CD4+ T cell isolation kit. Negative nucleocapsid antibody results before and after vaccination confirmed that the healthy vaccine recipients had no prior SARS-CoV-2 infection. Libraries were prepared through the immunoSEQ multiplex PCR assay. TCRdb re-hosts the immuneACCESS table, in-frame sequences only. Its copies lack some clones; in the studies checked, an unresolved V gene accounts for under half of them, and the cause for the rest is not known. The sample data list tens of thousands of clones, and about 65% of these were observed just once. The ten largest clones capture 3.5% to 4.5% of the sample.

Their antigens remain unidentified. The sequencing used CD4+ T cells from PBMCs cultured with HCoV-OC43 spike peptides, collected before COVID-19 vaccination. Sample cell subset or site, as interpreted from the label and publication: HCoV-OC43 spike overlapping peptide pool stimulation. These receptors came from a human donor who received a COVID-19 vaccine.

This sequence joins TRBV13 and TRBJ2-5; 10 bases align to TRBD2. Germline trimming cut 6 bases from V and 4 bases from J; bases unmatched to any gene: 11. Germline CDR1 reads PRHDT; CDR2 reads FYEKMQ (reference sequence). CDR3 length equals 16 residues. The CDR3 here is CASRVAAGGRGETQYF. Written as DNA, the CDR3 is TGTGCCAGCAGGGTGGCAGCGGGGGGGCGAGGAGAGACCCAGTACTTC.

This clone was counted only a few times. The V and J genes are TRBV2 and TRBJ1-5; no firm D call. The V and J ends lost 2 bases and 0 bases respectively, with 8 bases between them. The CDR3 has 15 amino acids. The V gene's germline CDR1 is SNHLY and CDR2 FYNNEI. CDR3 protein: CASSERHPSNQPQHF. In nucleotides, the CDR3 is TGTGCCAGCAGTGAACGGCACCCTAGCAATCAGCCCCAGCATTTT.

V gene TRBV5-1 combines with J gene TRBJ2-3; D is unresolved. The CDR3 runs 15 residues. Germline V gene sequence: CDR1 SGHRS, CDR2 YFSETQ. V shed 2 bases and J shed 2 bases, with 12 bases lying between them. CDR3 nucleotides: TGCGCCAGCAGCTTTTTACCTAGAGACACAGATACGCAGTATTTT. This translates into CASSFLPRDTDTQYF.

V gene TRBV6-5 combines with J gene TRBJ2-6, with no clear D. The CDR3 length is 14 residues. The germline V gene encodes CDR1 MNHEY and CDR2 SVGAGI. V lost 7 bases and J lost 2, with 9 bases in between. This CDR3 reads CASIRATGANVLTF. The CDR3 nucleotides are TGTGCCAGCATAAGGGCCACTGGGGCCAACGTCCTGACTTTC.

This clone was counted a few times. The gene calls are TRBV19 and TRBJ2-2; the D is unclear. V was shortened by 5 bases and J by 5 bases, with 9 bases between the two germline ends. Germline loops: CDR1 LNHDA, CDR2 SQIVND (reference sequence). The CDR3 spans 13 residues. CDR3 loop: CASSRTVTGELFF. As DNA, the CDR3 is TGTGCCAGTAGTCGGACGGTTACCGGGGAGCTGTTTTTT. Full variable domain (missing parts from reference TRBV19 and TRBJ2-2): DGGITQSPKYLFRKEGQNVTLSCEQNLNHDAMYWYRQDPGQGLRLIYYSQIVNDFQKGDIAEGYSVSREKKESFPLTVTSAQKNPTAFYLCASSRTVTGELFFGEGSRLTVL.

CDR3 protein: CASRTQGGQAFF. CDR3 coding DNA: TGTGCCAGCAGAACCCAGGGTGGGCAAGCTTTCTTT. This chain uses TRBV6-4 with TRBJ1-1, with D perhaps matching TRBD1 (5 bases). From germline, CDR1 is MRHNA and CDR2 SNTAGT. The CDR3 sequence is 12 residues long. Trimming took 6 bases from V and 9 from J, leaving 14 bases between them.

This clone was detected only a few times. The chain couples TRBV9 to TRBJ1-1; D is possibly TRBD1 (5 bases). The V end was cut by 1 base, the J end by 2 bases, with 12 bases between. The CDR3 is made up of 15 amino acids. CDR1 is SGDLS and CDR2 is YYNGEE in the germline V gene. CDR3 nucleotide sequence: TGTGCCAGCAGCGTAAGAGGGACCTTAAACACTGAAGCTTTCTTT. Amino acid sequence: CASSVRGTLNTEAFF. Complete variable domain (other parts from reference TRBV9 and TRBJ1-1): DSGVTQTPKHLITATGQRVTLRCSPRSGDLSVYWYQQSLDQGLQFLIQYYNGEERAKGNILERFSAQQFPDLHSELNLSSLELGDSALYFCASSVRGTLNTEAFFGQGTRLTVV.

This sequence joins TRBV28 and TRBJ2-7; 12 bases map to TRBD2. The junction had 7 bases not matched to a gene; V was cut back by 6 bases and J by 4 bases. Germline CDR1 is MDHEN and CDR2 is SYDVKM. This CDR3 is built from 15 residues. CDR3 DNA sequence: TGTGCCAGCAGGATCACTAGCGGGGGGCGGTACGAGCAGTACGTC. Encoded protein: CASRITSGGRYEQYV.

This chain links TRBV10-3 with TRBJ2-7; 7 nucleotides align to TRBD2. This CDR3 is 12 amino acids long. The V gene's germline CDR1 is ENHRY and CDR2 SYGVKD. The junction had 4 bases not matched to a gene; V was cut back by 9 bases and J by 2 bases. CDR3 nucleotides: TGTGCCATTGGCGGGGGAACCTACGAGCAGTACGTC. Protein: CAIGGGTYEQYV.

The chain recombines TRBV25-1 with TRBJ2-3; 9 positions agree with TRBD1. V was pared by 6 bases and J by 1 base, with 5 bases of the junction left unmatched. Germline V gene lookup returns CDR1 MGHDK and CDR2 SYGVNS. The CDR3 contains 15 residues. The CDR3 bases are TGTGCCAGCAGGGCCAGGACAGGGGGCACAGATACGCAGTATTTT. This encodes CASRARTGGTDTQYF.

The chain uses TRBV3-1 (or the pseudogene TRBV3-2) and TRBJ2-3; D gene uncertain. The V gene's germline CDR1 is LGHDT and CDR2 YNNKEL (reference sequence). The CDR3 covers 14 residues. V shed 7 bases and J shed 4 bases, with 15 bases lying between them. The CDR3 here is CASTRRDQPDTQYF. For the CDR3, the DNA is TGTGCCAGCACCCGGCGCGACCAGCCAGATACGCAGTATTTT.

The CDR3 loop reads CASSPQDRPNYGYTF. Written as DNA, the CDR3 is TGTGCCAGCTCACCGCAGGACAGACCTAACTATGGCTACACCTTC. The rearrangement links TRBV18 to TRBJ1-2, with D maybe TRBD1 (6 bases). The CDR3 has 15 residues. V lost 3 bases, J lost 0 bases, and 11 bases lay in between. In germline, CDR1 is KGHSH, CDR2 LQKENI.

The V gene is TRBV6-4, the J gene TRBJ1-2; D is unclear. This CDR3 has 14 amino acids. Germline V lookup: CDR1 MRHNA, CDR2 SNTAGT. V lost 0 bases and J lost 8, with 13 bases in between. The CDR3 sequence: CASSDSYGRRGYTF. CDR3 in DNA: TGTGCCAGCAGTGACTCGTATGGGCGGAGAGGCTACACCTTC.

CDR3 loop: CASSLIDSQPYEQYV. The CDR3 nucleotides read TGTGCCAGCAGTTTGATTGACTCACAGCCGTACGAGCAGTACGTC. This chain connects TRBV27 to TRBJ2-7; D call uncertain. The CDR3 extends over 15 amino acids. The germline gives CDR1 MNHEY, CDR2 SMNVEV (reference sequence). The ends were cut back, 3 bases at V and 4 bases at J, with 16 bases in the middle.